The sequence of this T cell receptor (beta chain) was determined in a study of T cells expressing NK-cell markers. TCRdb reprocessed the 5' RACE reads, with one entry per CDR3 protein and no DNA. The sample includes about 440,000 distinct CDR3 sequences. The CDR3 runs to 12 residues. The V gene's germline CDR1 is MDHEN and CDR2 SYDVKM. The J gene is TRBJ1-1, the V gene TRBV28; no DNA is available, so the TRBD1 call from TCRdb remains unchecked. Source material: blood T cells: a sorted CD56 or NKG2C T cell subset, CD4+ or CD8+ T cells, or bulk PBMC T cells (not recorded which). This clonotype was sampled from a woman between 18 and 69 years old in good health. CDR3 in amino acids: CASTQTGSEAFF.